The text below deals with one TCR beta chain. As yet, its antigen is unknown. This sample is part of a study of CD8 T cells in ankylosing spondylitis. Study-wide points: A motif in TCR beta, a set of 8 or 9 highly homologous variants, appeared characteristic of ankylosing spondylitis blood. In ankylosing spondylitis patients, matched synovial fluid reportedly showed significant enrichment of disease-linked clones.

Deletions cut 1 base from V and 2 bases from J, with 7 bases between. CDR3 length equals 13 residues. Germline V CDR1 and CDR2: SGHTS, YDEGEE. TCRdb re-analysed the 5' RACE reads in MiXCR, keeping a single row per CDR3 protein. Among some 840,000 distinct CDR3 sequences listed, 12% were seen once. Sequenced: blood, either unsorted or a sorted T cell fraction (not recorded which). The chain is built from TRBV5-8 and TRBJ2-7; D not certain. The clonotype was recovered from a male donor with ankylosing spondylitis. The CDR3 sequence is CASSLYGPYEQYF. The CDR3 DNA sequence: TGTGCCAGCAGCTTGTACGGACCCTACGAGCAGTACTTC. Drawing the rest from reference TRBV5-8 and TRBJ2-7, the complete variable domain is EAGVTQSPTHLIKTRGQQATLRCSPISGHTSVYWYQQALGLGLQFLLWYDEGEERNRGNFPPRFSGRQFPNYSSELNVNALELEDSALYLCASSLYGPYEQYFGPGTRLTVT.